This record looks at one T cell receptor beta chain sequence and its context. MiXCR was run by TCRdb on the RT-PCR reads, yielding one entry per CDR3 protein. The table has almost 700,000 distinct CDR3 sequences, approximately 15% seen once. This CDR3 is 13 amino acids long. J was trimmed by 2 bases and V by 8 bases; bases with no gene match: 6. The germline V gene encodes CDR1 DFQATT and CDR2 SNEGSKA (reference sequence). The receptor was isolated from a female donor in good health, serving as a healthy control. Sequenced material: memory CD4+ T cells from blood. This chain links TRBV20-1 with TRBJ2-7; TRBD2 matches at 10 bases. The CDR3 DNA reads as TGCAGTATCACTAGCGGGGTAACCTACGAGCAGTACTTC. This codes for CSITSGVTYEQYF.